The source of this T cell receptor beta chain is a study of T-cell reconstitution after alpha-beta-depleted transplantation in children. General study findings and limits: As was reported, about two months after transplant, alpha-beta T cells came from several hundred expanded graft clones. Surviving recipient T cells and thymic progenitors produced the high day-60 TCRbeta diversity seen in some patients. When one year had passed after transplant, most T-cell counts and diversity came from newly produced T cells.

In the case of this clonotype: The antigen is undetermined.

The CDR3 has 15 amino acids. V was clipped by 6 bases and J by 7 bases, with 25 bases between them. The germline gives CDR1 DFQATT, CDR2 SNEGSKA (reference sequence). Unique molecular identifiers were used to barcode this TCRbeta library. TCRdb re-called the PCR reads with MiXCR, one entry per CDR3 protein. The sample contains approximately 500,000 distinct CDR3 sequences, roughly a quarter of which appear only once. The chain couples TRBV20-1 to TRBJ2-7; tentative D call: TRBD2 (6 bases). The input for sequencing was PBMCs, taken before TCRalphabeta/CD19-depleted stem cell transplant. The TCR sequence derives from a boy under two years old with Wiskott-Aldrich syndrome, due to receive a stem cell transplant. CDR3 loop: CSATRMTRFFGEQYF. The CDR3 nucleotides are TGCAGTGCCACTCGAATGACTAGATTCTTTGGGGAGCAGTACTTC.